This is a list of T cell receptor beta chains from one sample in a study of T-cell reconstitution after alpha-beta-depleted transplantation in children. TCRdb recomputed calls from the PCR reads with MiXCR, one row per CDR3 protein. This table has roughly 98,000 distinct CDR3 sequences, around 16% appearing once. The source was PBMCs, mostly from graft donor cells, collected 180 days after TCRalphabeta/CD19-depleted stem cell transplant. Receptor source: a male patient aged 2 to 9 who had a stem cell transplant for acute lymphoblastic leukemia, so the T cells may come from the graft donor. Each CDR3 is given with its conserved first and last residue. Fields, in order: J gene, CDR3 length, V gene, clone size, D gene, CDR3 DNA, CDR3 protein. D genes are given only for firm matches. Size tells how often a clone was seen (once, few, many) or the class of an expanded clone, and some rows leave it out.

TRBJ2-2,16,TRBV7-9,few,-,TGTGCCAGCAGCTACTTGGCTTGGATTAACACCGGGGAGCTGTTTTTT,CASSYLAWINTGELFF
TRBJ2-7,13,TRBV7-2,many,-,TGTGCCAGCAGCTTAGGGCACATCTACGAGCAGTACTTC,CASSLGHIYEQYF
TRBJ2-4,13,TRBV7-9,-,-,TGTGCCAGCGGAGGGGAGTCCAAAAACATTCAGTACTTC,CASGGESKNIQYF
TRBJ2-7,13,TRBV7-8,-,-,TGTGCCAGCAGCCCAATTGGTATCTACGAGCAGTACTTC,CASSPIGIYEQYF
TRBJ2-7,16,TRBV7-6,many,TRBD1,TGTGCCAGCAGCCCGTGGACAGGGGGCGCCGGGTACGAGCAGTACTTC,CASSPWTGGAGYEQYF
TRBJ1-1,13,TRBV12-3/TRBV12-4,few,-,TGTGCCAGCAGTTTACAGGGACTTGCTGAAGCTTTCTTT,CASSLQGLAEAFF
TRBJ1-5,16,TRBV21-1,few,-,TGTGCCAGCAGCACGAGGAGAACAGGGAGCAATCAGCCCCAGCATTTT,CASSTRRTGSNQPQHF
TRBJ1-1,16,TRBV5-5,few,TRBD1,TGTGCCAGCAACCATTTCGGACAGGGCTTGAACACTGAAGCTTTCTTT,CASNHFGQGLNTEAFF
TRBJ2-2,14,TRBV5-1,-,-,TGCGCCAGCAGCTTGGACGCGAACACCGGGGAGCTGTTTTTT,CASSLDANTGELFF
TRBJ1-5,14,TRBV5-8,few,-,TGTGCCAGCAGCATGACAGCGAGCAATCAGCCCCAGCATTTT,CASSMTASNQPQHF
TRBJ2-7,13,TRBV7-2,-,-,TGTGCCAGCAGCTTAGGGACAGCCTACGAGCAGTACTTC,CASSLGTAYEQYF
TRBJ2-7,15,TRBV12-3/TRBV12-4,few,-,TGTGCCAGCAGTCCAGCAGGGGGGGTCCCCTACGAGCAGTACTTC,CASSPAGGVPYEQYF
TRBJ2-3,16,TRBV6-1,few,TRBD2,TGTGCCAGCAGTGGCCCCGGGACTATCCGCACAGATACGCAGTATTTT,CASSGPGTIRTDTQYF
TRBJ1-1,14,TRBV5-5,-,-,TGTGCCAGCAGCTCCTCCCTGGGGCACACTGAAGCTTTCTTT,CASSSSLGHTEAFF
TRBJ2-7,13,TRBV5-1,-,-,TGCGCCAGCAGCTTGGCCGGGGGATCCGAGCAGTACTTC,CASSLAGGSEQYF
TRBJ2-7,14,TRBV5-1,few,TRBD1,TGCGCCAGCAGCTTTCGGGGACAGGGCTACGAGCAGTACTTC,CASSFRGQGYEQYF
TRBJ2-1,14,TRBV18,few,-,TGTGCCAGCTCACCACTGGGACCGAGCAATGAGCAGTTCTTC,CASSPLGPSNEQFF
TRBJ2-3,14,TRBV7-2,few,-,TGTGCCAGCAACCAAGGGCTGCGACCGGATACGCAGTATTTT,CASNQGLRPDTQYF
TRBJ1-2,13,TRBV20-1,-,-,TGCAGTGCCAGCAGGGTCGCAGGGGATGGCTACACCTTC,CSASRVAGDGYTF
TRBJ2-2,14,TRBV5-1,-,TRBD1,TGCGCCAGCAGCCCGACAGGGCATGGCGGGGAGCTGTTTTTT,CASSPTGHGGELFF
TRBJ1-3,15,TRBV12-3/TRBV12-4,few,-,TGTGCCAGCAGTTTAGGCGGGAAGCCTGGAAACACCATATATTTT,CASSLGGKPGNTIYF
TRBJ2-1,16,TRBV6-1,few,TRBD1,TGTGCCAGCAGTGACGGACAGGGTGCCTCCTACAATGAGCAGTTCTTC,CASSDGQGASYNEQFF